This passage covers 7 T cell receptor beta chains from one sample sequenced in a study of beta chain features in type 1 diabetes. Expressed TCRB transcripts were sequenced after all isolated RNA was converted to cDNA. Generated by immunoSEQ multiplex PCR, the TCRdb table keeps only in-frame clones and is missing some. The sample gives fewer than 200,000 clones, about 7.3% of which show up once; around 0.65% is in the top ten. Sequenced sample: central memory CD4+ T cells from blood. These receptors came from a man between 18 and 29 years old in good health.

This clone occurred many times. The V call is TRBV19, the J call TRBJ2-7; TRBD2 might be the D (6 bases). V was shortened by 4 bases and J by 3 bases, with 16 bases between the two germline ends. CDR3 length: 15 amino acids. Germline V gene sequence: CDR1 LNHDA, CDR2 SQIVND (reference sequence). For the CDR3, the DNA is TGTGCCAGTAGTAAATCTGACTCGGGGGTCTACGAGCAGTACTTC. Amino acids: CASSKSDSGVYEQYF.

This clone was seen only a few times. The rearrangement uses TRBV6-5 and TRBJ1-4; D might be TRBD1 (5 bases). Trimming removed 5 bases at V and 6 bases at J, with 10 bases between. This CDR3 is built from 13 residues. The germline CDR1 and CDR2 sequences are MNHEY and SVGAGI. CDR3 in amino acids: CASSRQTDEKLFF. The CDR3 nucleotides are TGTGCCAGCAGTAGACAGACGGATGAAAAACTGTTTTTT.

This clone was found a few times. The gene calls are TRBV7-2 and TRBJ2-1, with 13 bases aligning to TRBD2. The CDR3 runs 19 residues. Germline assignment: CDR1 SGHTA and CDR2 FQGNSA. The V segment lost 1 base and the J segment 4 bases; nucleotides outside the gene matches: 10. The CDR3 bases are TGTGCCAGCAGCTTAGTGGGACTAGCGGGGCGTACGATGTACAATGAGCAGTTCTTC. Its protein is CASSLVGLAGRTMYNEQFF.

The rearrangement links TRBV9 to TRBJ2-7, with D maybe TRBD1 (6 bases). The ends were cut back, 4 bases at V and 4 bases at J, with 18 bases in the middle. The germline gives CDR1 SGDLS, CDR2 YYNGEE. The CDR3 consists of 15 residues. CDR3 amino acids: CASSPGQTLWYEQYF. CDR3 nucleotide sequence: TGTGCCAGCAGCCCCGGACAGACTCTCTGGTACGAGCAGTACTTC.

The J gene is TRBJ1-6, the V gene TRBV5-1; a possible D gene is TRBD1 (6 bases). Trimming left V 3 bases short and J 13 bases short, with 20 bases between. The CDR3 has 15 amino acids. CDR1 and CDR2 (germline): SGHRS, YFSETQ. CDR3 sequence: CASSSYQGLRGPLHF. As DNA, the CDR3 is TGCGCCAGCAGCTCGTATCAGGGGCTGAGGGGCCCCCTCCACTTT.

This clone was observed a handful of times. The chain is built from TRBV6-6 and TRBJ1-5; tentatively, D is TRBD1 (5 bases). The length of the CDR3 is 15 residues. The germline gives CDR1 MNHNY, CDR2 SVGAGI (reference sequence). Trimming shortened V by 4 bases and J by 0 bases, and 10 bases separated the two germline ends. CDR3 sequence reads: CASSSGGISNQPQHF. DNA of the CDR3: TGTGCCAGCAGTTCGGGGGGGATTAGCAATCAGCCCCAGCATTTT.

The rearrangement uses TRBV6-7 and TRBJ2-7; a weak D match, TRBD1 (5 bases). TRBV6-7 is placed among ORFs of uncertain function. The V end was cut by 5 bases, the J end by 5 bases, with 28 bases between. The CDR3 has 18 residues. Written as DNA, the CDR3 is TGTGCCAGCAGTCTAGAGGAAAGGCAGGGAATAAGACTCCACGAGCAGTACTTC. This codes for CASSLEERQGIRLHEQYF.